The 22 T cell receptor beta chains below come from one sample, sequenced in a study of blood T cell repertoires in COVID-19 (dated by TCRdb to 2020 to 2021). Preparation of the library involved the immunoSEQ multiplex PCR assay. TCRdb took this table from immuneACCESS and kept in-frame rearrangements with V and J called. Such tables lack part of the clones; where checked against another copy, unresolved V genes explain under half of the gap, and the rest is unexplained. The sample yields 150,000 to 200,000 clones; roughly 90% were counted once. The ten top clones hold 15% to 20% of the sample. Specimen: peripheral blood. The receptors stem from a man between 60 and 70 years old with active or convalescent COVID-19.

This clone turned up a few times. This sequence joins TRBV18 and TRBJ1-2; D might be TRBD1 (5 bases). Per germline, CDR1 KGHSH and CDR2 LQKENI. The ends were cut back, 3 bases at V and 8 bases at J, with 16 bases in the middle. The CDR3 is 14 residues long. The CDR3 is CASSPGQGLEGYTF. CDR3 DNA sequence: TGTGCCAGCTCACCGGGGCAGGGCCTAGAAGGCTACACCTTC.

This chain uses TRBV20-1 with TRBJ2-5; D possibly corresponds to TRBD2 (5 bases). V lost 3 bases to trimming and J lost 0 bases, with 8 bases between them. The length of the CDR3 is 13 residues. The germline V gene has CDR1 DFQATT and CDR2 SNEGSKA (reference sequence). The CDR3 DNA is TGCAGTGCTAGTTTGGACTACCAAGAGACCCAGTACTTC. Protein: CSASLDYQETQYF.

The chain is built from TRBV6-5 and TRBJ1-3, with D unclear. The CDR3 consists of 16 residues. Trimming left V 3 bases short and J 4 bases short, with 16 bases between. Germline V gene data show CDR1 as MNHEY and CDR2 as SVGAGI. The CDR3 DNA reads TGTGCCAGCAGTTATTCCCATCCCGGTCCGGGAAACACCATATATTTT. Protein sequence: CASSYSHPGPGNTIYF.

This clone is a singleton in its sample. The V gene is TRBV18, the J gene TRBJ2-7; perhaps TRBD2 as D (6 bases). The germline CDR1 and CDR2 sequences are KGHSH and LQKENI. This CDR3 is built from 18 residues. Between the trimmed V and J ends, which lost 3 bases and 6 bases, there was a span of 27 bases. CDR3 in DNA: TGTGCCAGCTCACCTACCCCGCTGACAAGTCAAGCGGGTCGCGAGCAGTACTTC. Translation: CASSPTPLTSQAGREQYF. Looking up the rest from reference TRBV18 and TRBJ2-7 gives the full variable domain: NAGVMQNPRHLVRRRGQEARLRCSPMKGHSHVYWYRQLPEEGLKFMVYLQKENIIDESGMPKERFSAEFPKEGPSILRIQQVVRGDSAAYFCASSPTPLTSQAGREQYFGPGTRLTVT.

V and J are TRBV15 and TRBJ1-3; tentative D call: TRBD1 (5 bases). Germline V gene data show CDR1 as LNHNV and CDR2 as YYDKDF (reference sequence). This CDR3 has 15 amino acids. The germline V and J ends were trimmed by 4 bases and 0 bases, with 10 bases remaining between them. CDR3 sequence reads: CATSNRRNSGNTIYF. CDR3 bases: TGTGCCACCAGCAACAGGAGAAACTCTGGAAACACCATATATTTT.

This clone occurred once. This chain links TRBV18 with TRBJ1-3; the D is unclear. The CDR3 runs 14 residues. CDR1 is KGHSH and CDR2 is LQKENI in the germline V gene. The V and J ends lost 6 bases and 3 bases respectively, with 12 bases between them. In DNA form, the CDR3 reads TGTGCCAGCTCCCCGGGGAGTGTTGGAAACACCATATATTTT. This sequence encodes CASSPGSVGNTIYF. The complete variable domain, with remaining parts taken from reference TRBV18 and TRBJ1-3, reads NAGVMQNPRHLVRRRGQEARLRCSPMKGHSHVYWYRQLPEEGLKFMVYLQKENIIDESGMPKERFSAEFPKEGPSILRIQQVVRGDSAAYFCASSPGSVGNTIYFGEGSWLTVV.

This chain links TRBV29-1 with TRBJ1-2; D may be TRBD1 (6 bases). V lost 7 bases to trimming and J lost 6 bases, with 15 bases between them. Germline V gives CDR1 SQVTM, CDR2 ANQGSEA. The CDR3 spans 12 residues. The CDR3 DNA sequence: TGCAGCGCCGAGGGGGGGGCCGATGGCTACACCTTC. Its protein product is CSAEGGADGYTF.

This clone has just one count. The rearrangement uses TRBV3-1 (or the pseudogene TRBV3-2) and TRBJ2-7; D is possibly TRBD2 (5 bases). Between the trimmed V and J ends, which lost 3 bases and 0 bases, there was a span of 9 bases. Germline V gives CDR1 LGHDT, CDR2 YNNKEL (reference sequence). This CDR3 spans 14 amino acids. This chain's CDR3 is CASSHGGSSYEQYF. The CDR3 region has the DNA TGTGCCAGCAGCCACGGAGGAAGCTCCTACGAGCAGTACTTC.

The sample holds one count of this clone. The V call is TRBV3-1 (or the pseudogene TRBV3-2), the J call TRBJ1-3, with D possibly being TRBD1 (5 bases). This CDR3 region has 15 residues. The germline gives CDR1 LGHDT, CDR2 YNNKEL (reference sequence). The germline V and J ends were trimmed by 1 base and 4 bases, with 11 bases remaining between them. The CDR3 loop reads CASSQGQGYGNTIYF. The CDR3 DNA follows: TGTGCCAGCAGCCAAGGTCAGGGTTACGGAAACACCATATATTTT.

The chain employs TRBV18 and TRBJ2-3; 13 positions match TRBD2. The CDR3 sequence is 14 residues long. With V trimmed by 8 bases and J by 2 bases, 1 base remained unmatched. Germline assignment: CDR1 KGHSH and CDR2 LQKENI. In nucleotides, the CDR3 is TGTGCCAGCGGACTAGCGGGGGTCACAGATACGCAGTATTTT. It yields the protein CASGLAGVTDTQYF. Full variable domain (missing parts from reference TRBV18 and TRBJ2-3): NAGVMQNPRHLVRRRGQEARLRCSPMKGHSHVYWYRQLPEEGLKFMVYLQKENIIDESGMPKERFSAEFPKEGPSILRIQQVVRGDSAAYFCASGLAGVTDTQYFGPGTRLTVL.

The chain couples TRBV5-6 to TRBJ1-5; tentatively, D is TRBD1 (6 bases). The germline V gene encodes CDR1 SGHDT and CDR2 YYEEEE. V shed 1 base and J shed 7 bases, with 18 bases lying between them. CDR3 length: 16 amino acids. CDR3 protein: CASSLKGGPPGQPQHF. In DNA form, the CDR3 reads TGTGCCAGCAGCTTGAAGGGGGGGCCACCAGGCCAGCCCCAGCATTTT.

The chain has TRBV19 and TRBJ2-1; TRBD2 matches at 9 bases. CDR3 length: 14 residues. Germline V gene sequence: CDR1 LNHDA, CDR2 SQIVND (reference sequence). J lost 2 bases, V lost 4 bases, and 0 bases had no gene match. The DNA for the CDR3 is TGTGCCAGTAGTACTAGCGGGGCCTACAATGAGCAGTTCTTC. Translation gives CASSTSGAYNEQFF.

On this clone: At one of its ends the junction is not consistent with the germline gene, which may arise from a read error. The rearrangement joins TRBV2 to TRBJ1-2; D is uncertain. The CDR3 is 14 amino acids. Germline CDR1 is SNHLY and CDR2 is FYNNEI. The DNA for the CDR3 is TGTGCCAGCAGTGAACCAGCCAGCGGGCCGGGTAATTCCTTC. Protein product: CASSEPASGPGNSF.

The CDR3 nucleotides read TGCGCCAGCAGTCAGAGGACTAGCAGGGTGACTGAAGCTTTCTTT. It specifies CASSQRTSRVTEAFF. The V gene is TRBV10-2, the J gene TRBJ1-1; D might be TRBD1 (5 bases). The CDR3 has 15 residues. Germline V gene data show CDR1 as WSHSY and CDR2 as SAAADI. The germline V and J ends were trimmed by 5 bases and 5 bases, with 18 bases remaining between them.

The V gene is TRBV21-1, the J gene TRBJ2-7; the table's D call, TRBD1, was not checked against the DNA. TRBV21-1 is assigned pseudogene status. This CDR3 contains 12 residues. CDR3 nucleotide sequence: TGTGCCAGCAGCAACAGGATTTACGAGCAGTACTTC. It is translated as CASSNRIYEQYF.

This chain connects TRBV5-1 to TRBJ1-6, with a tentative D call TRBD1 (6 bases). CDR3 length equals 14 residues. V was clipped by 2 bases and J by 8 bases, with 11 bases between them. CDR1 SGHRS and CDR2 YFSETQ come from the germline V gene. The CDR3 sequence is CASSLEAGDSPLHF. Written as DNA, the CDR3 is TGCGCCAGCAGCTTAGAAGCAGGGGATTCACCCCTCCACTTT.

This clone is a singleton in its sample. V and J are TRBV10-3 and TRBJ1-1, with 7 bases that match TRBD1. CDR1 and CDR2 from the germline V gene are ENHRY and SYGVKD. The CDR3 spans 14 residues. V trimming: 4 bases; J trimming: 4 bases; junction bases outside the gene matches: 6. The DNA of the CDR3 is TGTGCCATCAGTGGAAGGGGGCTGGGCACTGAAGCTTTCTTT. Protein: CAISGRGLGTEAFF.

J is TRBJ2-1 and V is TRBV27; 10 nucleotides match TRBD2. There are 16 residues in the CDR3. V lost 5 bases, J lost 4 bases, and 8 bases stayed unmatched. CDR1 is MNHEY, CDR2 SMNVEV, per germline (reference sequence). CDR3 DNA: TGTGCCAGCAGTCCCCGGGGTAGCGGGAGGTACAATGAGCAGTTCTTC. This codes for CASSPRGSGRYNEQFF.

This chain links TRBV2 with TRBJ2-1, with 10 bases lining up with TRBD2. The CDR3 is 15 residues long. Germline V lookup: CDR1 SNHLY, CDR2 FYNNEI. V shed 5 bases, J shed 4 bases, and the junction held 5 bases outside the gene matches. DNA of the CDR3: TGTGCCAGCAGTTCTAGCGGGAGCCCTTACAATGAGCAGTTCTTC. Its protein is CASSSSGSPYNEQFF.

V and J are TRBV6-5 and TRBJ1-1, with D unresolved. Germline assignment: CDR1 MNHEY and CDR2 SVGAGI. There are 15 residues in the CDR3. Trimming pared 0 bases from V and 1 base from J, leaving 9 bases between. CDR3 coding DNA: TGTGCCAGCAGTTACTCGAGACATAAGAACACTGAAGCTTTCTTT. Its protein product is CASSYSRHKNTEAFF.

The chain's CDR3 is CAWSVQQKTEQYF. In DNA, the CDR3 is TGTGCCTGGAGTGTCCAACAAAAGACAGAGCAGTACTTC. The chain has TRBV30 and TRBJ2-7; D is uncertain. Looked up from germline, CDR1 is GTSNPN and CDR2 is SVGIG (reference sequence). V dropped 0 bases and J dropped 7 bases, with 13 bases sitting between them. The CDR3 covers 13 residues.

CDR3 in DNA: TGTGCCAGCAGTGAAAGGGGGATCTTGAATGGCTACACCTTC. Translated, it gives CASSERGILNGYTF. The rearrangement uses TRBV6-1 and TRBJ1-2; TRBD1 might be the D (6 bases). The CDR3 loop spans 14 amino acids. Germline V lookup: CDR1 MNHNS, CDR2 SASEGT. Trimming removed 2 bases from V and 6 bases from J, with 13 bases in between.